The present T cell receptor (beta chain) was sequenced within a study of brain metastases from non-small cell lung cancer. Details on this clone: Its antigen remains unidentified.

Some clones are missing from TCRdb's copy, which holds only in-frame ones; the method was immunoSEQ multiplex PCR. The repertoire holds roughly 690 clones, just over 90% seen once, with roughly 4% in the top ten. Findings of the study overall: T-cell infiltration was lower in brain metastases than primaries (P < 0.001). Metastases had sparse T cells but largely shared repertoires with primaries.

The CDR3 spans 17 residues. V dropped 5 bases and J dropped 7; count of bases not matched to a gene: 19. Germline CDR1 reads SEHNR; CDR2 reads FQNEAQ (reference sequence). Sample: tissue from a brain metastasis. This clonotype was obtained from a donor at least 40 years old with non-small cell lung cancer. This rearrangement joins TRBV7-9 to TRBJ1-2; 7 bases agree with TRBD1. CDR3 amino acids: CASSAVDRSARGAGYTF. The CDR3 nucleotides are TGTGCCAGCAGCGCCGTGGACAGGTCCGCCCGGGGAGCTGGCTACACCTTC.